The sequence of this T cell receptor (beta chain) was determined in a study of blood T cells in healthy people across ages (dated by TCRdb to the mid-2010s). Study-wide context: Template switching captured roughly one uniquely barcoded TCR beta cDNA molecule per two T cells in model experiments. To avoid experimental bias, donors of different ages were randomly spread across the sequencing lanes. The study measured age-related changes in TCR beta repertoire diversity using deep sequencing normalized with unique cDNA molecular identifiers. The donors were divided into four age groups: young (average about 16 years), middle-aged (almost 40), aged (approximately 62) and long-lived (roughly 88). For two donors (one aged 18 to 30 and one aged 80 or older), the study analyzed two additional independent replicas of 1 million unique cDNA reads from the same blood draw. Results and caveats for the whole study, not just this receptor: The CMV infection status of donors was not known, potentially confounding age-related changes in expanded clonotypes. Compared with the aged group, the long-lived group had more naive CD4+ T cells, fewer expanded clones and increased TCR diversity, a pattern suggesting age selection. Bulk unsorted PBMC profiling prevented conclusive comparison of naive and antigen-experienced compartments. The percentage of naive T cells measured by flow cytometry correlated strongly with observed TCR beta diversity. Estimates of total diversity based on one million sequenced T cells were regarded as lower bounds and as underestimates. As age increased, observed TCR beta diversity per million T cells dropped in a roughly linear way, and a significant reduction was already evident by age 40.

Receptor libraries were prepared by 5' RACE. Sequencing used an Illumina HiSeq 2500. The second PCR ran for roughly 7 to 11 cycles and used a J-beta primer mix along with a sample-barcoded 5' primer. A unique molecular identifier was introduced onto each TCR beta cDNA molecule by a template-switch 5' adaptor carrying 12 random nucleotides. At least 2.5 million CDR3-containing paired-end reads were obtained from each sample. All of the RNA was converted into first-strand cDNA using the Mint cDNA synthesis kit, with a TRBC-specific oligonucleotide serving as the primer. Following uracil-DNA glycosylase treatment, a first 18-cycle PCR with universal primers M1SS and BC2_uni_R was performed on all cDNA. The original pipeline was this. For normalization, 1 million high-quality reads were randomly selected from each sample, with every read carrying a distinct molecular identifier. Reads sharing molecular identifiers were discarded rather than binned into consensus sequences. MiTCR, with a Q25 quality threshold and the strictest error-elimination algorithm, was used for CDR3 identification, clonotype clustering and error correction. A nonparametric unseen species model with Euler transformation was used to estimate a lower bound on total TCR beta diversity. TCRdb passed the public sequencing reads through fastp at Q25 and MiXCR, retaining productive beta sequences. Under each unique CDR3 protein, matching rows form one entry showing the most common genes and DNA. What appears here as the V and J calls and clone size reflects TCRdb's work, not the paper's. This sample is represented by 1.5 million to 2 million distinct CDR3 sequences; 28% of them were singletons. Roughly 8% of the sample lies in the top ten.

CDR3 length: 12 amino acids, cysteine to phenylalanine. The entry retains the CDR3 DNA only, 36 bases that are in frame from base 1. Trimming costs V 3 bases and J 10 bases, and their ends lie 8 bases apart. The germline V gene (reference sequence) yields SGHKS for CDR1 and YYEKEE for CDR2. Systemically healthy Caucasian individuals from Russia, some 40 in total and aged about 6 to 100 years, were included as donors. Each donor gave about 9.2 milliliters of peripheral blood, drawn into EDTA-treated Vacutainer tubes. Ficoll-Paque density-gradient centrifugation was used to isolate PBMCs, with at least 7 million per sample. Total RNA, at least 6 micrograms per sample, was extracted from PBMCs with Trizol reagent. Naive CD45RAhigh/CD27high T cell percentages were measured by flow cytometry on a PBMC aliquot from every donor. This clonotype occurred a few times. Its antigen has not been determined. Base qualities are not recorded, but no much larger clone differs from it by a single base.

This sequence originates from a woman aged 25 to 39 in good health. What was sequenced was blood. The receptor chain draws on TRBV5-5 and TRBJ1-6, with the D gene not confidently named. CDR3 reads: CASSSTVSPLHF. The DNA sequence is TGTGCCAGCAGCTCAACCGTCTCACCCCTCCACTTT.